This is a list of T cell receptor beta chains from one sample in a study of cytomegalovirus exposure and HLA in healthy donors. The assay was immunoSEQ multiplex PCR, and TCRdb's table has in-frame clones only and misses some. The sample consists of approximately 220,000 clones, under 95% of them appearing once. The sample comprised PBMCs. The receptors come from a woman between 18 and 29 years old in good health and CMV-seronegative. Both conserved end residues are part of each CDR3. A D gene is named only where the DNA matches it firmly. Clone size appears in some rows only: once, few, many, or a class for an expanded clone.

cdr3_nt: TGTGCCAGCAGTGTTGGACAGGGCTACGAGCAGTACTTC; cdr3_aa: CASSVGQGYEQYF; v_call: TRBV25-1; j_call: TRBJ2-7; clone_size: -; d_call: TRBD1
cdr3_nt: TGTGCCAGCACCCTAGCGGGAGGCGGTTCCGAGCAGTACTTC; cdr3_aa: CASTLAGGGSEQYF; v_call: TRBV2; j_call: TRBJ2-7; clone_size: few; d_call: TRBD2
cdr3_nt: TGCGCCAGCAGCTTACAGGGCTCGGGCTACAATGAGCAGTTCTTC; cdr3_aa: CASSLQGSGYNEQFF; v_call: TRBV5-1; j_call: TRBJ2-1; clone_size: -; d_call: -
cdr3_nt: TGTGCCAGCAGTTTAGGGACTAGCGGGGACGCGAACGAGCAGTACTTC; cdr3_aa: CASSLGTSGDANEQYF; v_call: TRBV27; j_call: TRBJ2-7; clone_size: -; d_call: TRBD2
cdr3_nt: TGCGCCAGCAGCCGCGAAGAGGATGTCCAAGAGACCCAGTACTTC; cdr3_aa: CASSREEDVQETQYF; v_call: TRBV4-1; j_call: TRBJ2-5; clone_size: once; d_call: -
cdr3_nt: TGTGCCTGGACCCCTGTAAGCGGGAGGGCTGACAATGAGCAGTTCTTC; cdr3_aa: CAWTPVSGRADNEQFF; v_call: TRBV30; j_call: TRBJ2-1; clone_size: -; d_call: TRBD2
cdr3_nt: TGCGCCAGCAGTCCTCCGGGAGGGTGGGTTCCCCAGCATTTT; cdr3_aa: CASSPPGGWVPQHF; v_call: TRBV4-1; j_call: TRBJ1-5; clone_size: -; d_call: -
cdr3_nt: TGTGCCAGCGGGGGGAGCCTAAAGGGTCGGGGAAACACCATATATTTT; cdr3_aa: CASGGSLKGRGNTIYF; v_call: TRBV2; j_call: TRBJ1-3; clone_size: -; d_call: -
cdr3_nt: TGTGCCAGCCAACGACAGGGGGTTGGCACTGAAGCTTTCTTT; cdr3_aa: CASQRQGVGTEAFF; v_call: TRBV18; j_call: TRBJ1-1; clone_size: -; d_call: TRBD1
cdr3_nt: TGCAGCGTTCGGACACAACTACTACAAGAGACCCAGTACTTC; cdr3_aa: CSVRTQLLQETQYF; v_call: TRBV29-1; j_call: TRBJ2-5; clone_size: -; d_call: -
cdr3_nt: TGCGCCAGCAGCTTGGCCGGGACACGCAACACTGAAGCTTTCTTT; cdr3_aa: CASSLAGTRNTEAFF; v_call: TRBV5-1; j_call: TRBJ1-1; clone_size: -; d_call: -
cdr3_nt: TGTGCCAGTAGATCGGACAGGGGAGACATGAACACTGAAGCTTTCTTT; cdr3_aa: CASRSDRGDMNTEAFF; v_call: TRBV19; j_call: TRBJ1-1; clone_size: -; d_call: TRBD1
cdr3_nt: TGTGCCAGCGCTAGGGGACTAGCGGGGTCCGCGAACACCGGGGAGCTGTTTTTT; cdr3_aa: CASARGLAGSANTGELFF; v_call: TRBV27; j_call: TRBJ2-2; clone_size: -; d_call: TRBD2
cdr3_nt: TGTGCCAGCAGCTTGGGACTAGCGGCTAGCACAGATACGCAGTATTTT; cdr3_aa: CASSLGLAASTDTQYF; v_call: TRBV5-4; j_call: TRBJ2-3; clone_size: -; d_call: TRBD2
cdr3_nt: TGTGCCAGCAGACGCGCGACAGGGGACGACTACGAGCAGTACTTC; cdr3_aa: CASRRATGDDYEQYF; v_call: TRBV6-1; j_call: TRBJ2-7; clone_size: -; d_call: TRBD1
cdr3_nt: TGTGCCAGTAGTGTGCTGGACAGCTCCTACGAGCAGTACTTC; cdr3_aa: CASSVLDSSYEQYF; v_call: TRBV19; j_call: TRBJ2-7; clone_size: -; d_call: -
cdr3_nt: TGTGCCAGCAGCGGCATAGTAAGGAGCACCGGGGAGCTGTTTTTT; cdr3_aa: CASSGIVRSTGELFF; v_call: TRBV9; j_call: TRBJ2-2; clone_size: -; d_call: -
cdr3_nt: TGTGCCAGCAGTGAGGGGACTAGCGGCCCTTACGAGCAGTACTTC; cdr3_aa: CASSEGTSGPYEQYF; v_call: TRBV6-1; j_call: TRBJ2-7; clone_size: medium-sized; d_call: TRBD2
cdr3_nt: TGTGCCAGCAGTTCACTCTATGGACAGGGAAAGGACGAGCAGTACTTC; cdr3_aa: CASSSLYGQGKDEQYF; v_call: TRBV6-6; j_call: TRBJ2-7; clone_size: -; d_call: TRBD1
cdr3_nt: TGCGCCAGCAGCTTGGTTCCAACTAGCGTTACAGATACGCAGTATTTT; cdr3_aa: CASSLVPTSVTDTQYF; v_call: TRBV5-1; j_call: TRBJ2-3; clone_size: -; d_call: TRBD2
cdr3_nt: TGTGCCAGCAGTTTTAATGCGGGCCCAACTTTGGATGAGCAGTTCTTC; cdr3_aa: CASSFNAGPTLDEQFF; v_call: TRBV27; j_call: TRBJ2-1; clone_size: -; d_call: -
cdr3_nt: TGTGCTAGCCTAAGCGGAGCCGAGTACGAGCAGTACTTC; cdr3_aa: CASLSGAEYEQYF; v_call: TRBV12-5; j_call: TRBJ2-7; clone_size: -; d_call: -
cdr3_nt: TGTGCCAGCAGCGTAGGACTCCCGGGGGAGCAGTACTTC; cdr3_aa: CASSVGLPGEQYF; v_call: TRBV9; j_call: TRBJ2-7; clone_size: -; d_call: -
cdr3_nt: TGCGCCAGCAGCTACCCGACCCTAGCGGGAGCTAATGAGCAGTTCTTC; cdr3_aa: CASSYPTLAGANEQFF; v_call: TRBV5-1; j_call: TRBJ2-1; clone_size: -; d_call: TRBD2
cdr3_nt: TGTGCCTGGAGTCCAGACAGACTCTACGAGCAGTACTTC; cdr3_aa: CAWSPDRLYEQYF; v_call: TRBV30; j_call: TRBJ2-7; clone_size: -; d_call: -
cdr3_nt: TGTGCCAGTAGTATAGCAAGGAGGTCCAGCTACGAGCAGTACTTC; cdr3_aa: CASSIARRSSYEQYF; v_call: TRBV19; j_call: TRBJ2-7; clone_size: -; d_call: -
cdr3_nt: TGTGCCAGCAGCACCGACAGAAAAGGGCAGCCCCAGCATTTT; cdr3_aa: CASSTDRKGQPQHF; v_call: TRBV2; j_call: TRBJ1-5; clone_size: -; d_call: -
cdr3_nt: TGCGCCAGCAGCCCACCTGGACAGGATGAAGCTTTCTTT; cdr3_aa: CASSPPGQDEAFF; v_call: TRBV5-1; j_call: TRBJ1-1; clone_size: -; d_call: TRBD1
cdr3_nt: TGTGCCAGCCTAACCGCGGGGAAAGAGCAGTACTTC; cdr3_aa: CASLTAGKEQYF; v_call: TRBV28; j_call: TRBJ2-7; clone_size: -; d_call: -
cdr3_nt: TGTGCCAGTAGTACGAACAAATTCCCTTTCTTT; cdr3_aa: CASSTNKFPFF; v_call: TRBV19; j_call: TRBJ1-1; clone_size: few; d_call: -
cdr3_nt: TGTGCCTGGAGTCAAGAAGGGGGCAGCTACACCTTC; cdr3_aa: CAWSQEGGSYTF; v_call: TRBV30; j_call: TRBJ1-2; clone_size: -; d_call: TRBD1
cdr3_nt: TGTGCCAGCAGGGAAAGCGGGGTTAGCAATCAGCCCCAGCATTTT; cdr3_aa: CASRESGVSNQPQHF; v_call: TRBV28; j_call: TRBJ1-5; clone_size: -; d_call: -
cdr3_nt: TGCAGCGTTTGGATCGGGCAGGGGCGGGTAGGGGAGCAGTACTTC; cdr3_aa: CSVWIGQGRVGEQYF; v_call: TRBV29-1; j_call: TRBJ2-7; clone_size: -; d_call: -
cdr3_nt: TGTGCCAGTACTACCAGGACAGGGACCTCTTACTATGGCTACACCTTC; cdr3_aa: CASTTRTGTSYYGYTF; v_call: TRBV19; j_call: TRBJ1-2; clone_size: -; d_call: TRBD1
cdr3_nt: TGCAGTTACGCTAGCGGGCCCTACAATGAGCAGTTCTTC; cdr3_aa: CSYASGPYNEQFF; v_call: TRBV29-1; j_call: TRBJ2-1; clone_size: -; d_call: TRBD2
cdr3_nt: TGTGCCACCAAGTGGCTAGCGGACCCAGATACGCAGTATTTT; cdr3_aa: CATKWLADPDTQYF; v_call: TRBV2; j_call: TRBJ2-3; clone_size: -; d_call: TRBD2
cdr3_nt: TGTGCCAGTGGTCCTAGAGTTATGAACACTGAAGCTTTCTTT; cdr3_aa: CASGPRVMNTEAFF; v_call: TRBV19; j_call: TRBJ1-1; clone_size: -; d_call: -
cdr3_nt: TGTGCCAGCAGTGAAGGGGGACAGGGATACCAGCCCCAGCATTTT; cdr3_aa: CASSEGGQGYQPQHF; v_call: TRBV6-1; j_call: TRBJ1-5; clone_size: -; d_call: TRBD1
cdr3_nt: TGTGCCAGCAGCTTGGGAGGCGGGCCCAACTATGGCTACACCTTC; cdr3_aa: CASSLGGGPNYGYTF; v_call: TRBV5-4; j_call: TRBJ1-2; clone_size: once; d_call: -
cdr3_nt: TGTGCCATCAGTCACAGGGGACGGGACACCGGGGAGCTGTTTTTT; cdr3_aa: CAISHRGRDTGELFF; v_call: TRBV10-3; j_call: TRBJ2-2; clone_size: -; d_call: TRBD1
cdr3_nt: TGTGCCAGCAGCCAAGGCGGGGGGCCAGCCCCAGAGGCTAATGAAAAACTGTTTTTT; cdr3_aa: CASSQGGGPAPEANEKLFF; v_call: TRBV9; j_call: TRBJ1-4; clone_size: -; d_call: -